This T cell receptor (beta chain) was found in a study of cytomegalovirus exposure and HLA in healthy donors. Study background: Roughly 80 million unique TCRs from HLA-typed donors made up an early data release.

The PCR employed 60 Vbeta primers together with 13 Jbeta primers. TCRdb's table, derived via immunoSEQ multiplex PCR, lists solely in-frame clones and lacks some. The sample shows 110,000 to 150,000 clones, about three quarters of them seen only once. Study-wide results and caveats: An analysis was carried out later, and it reportedly showed fewer N-insertions in an Asian-associated ancestry cluster than the roughly 700-donor mean. In most subjects, TCR beta sequences reportedly gave accurate predictions of HLA-A and HLA-B alleles.

There are 14 residues in the CDR3. After removal of 7 bases from V and 0 bases from J, the junction contained 8 bases not matched to a gene. Germline CDR1 reads SQVTM; CDR2 reads ANQGSEA. This clone has just a few counts. Its target is unknown. The rearrangement uses TRBV29-1 and TRBJ1-1; 7 nucleotides agree with TRBD1. The sample was PBMCs. This clonotype was obtained from a woman aged 25 to 39 in good health and CMV-seronegative. For the CDR3, the DNA is TGCAGCGGAACACAGGGGCGGTTGAACACTGAAGCTTTCTTT. Encoded protein: CSGTQGRLNTEAFF.